The T cell receptor (beta chain) described here comes from a study of cytomegalovirus exposure and HLA in healthy donors. TCRdb keeps only in-frame clones here, not all; method: immunoSEQ multiplex PCR. The table lists roughly 130,000 clones, approximately 90% of them singletons. In germline, CDR1 is SEHNR, CDR2 FQNEAQ (reference sequence). This CDR3 contains 14 residues. The ends lost 1 base at V and 2 bases at J; junction bases unmatched: 1. This chain joins TRBV7-9 and TRBJ2-7; the match to TRBD1 covers 8 bases. The sequence came from a woman aged 25-40 years in good health and CMV-seropositive. Source material: PBMCs. The CDR3 reads CASSLGTGPYEQYF. CDR3 bases: TGTGCCAGCAGCTTAGGGACAGGGCCCTACGAGCAGTACTTC.